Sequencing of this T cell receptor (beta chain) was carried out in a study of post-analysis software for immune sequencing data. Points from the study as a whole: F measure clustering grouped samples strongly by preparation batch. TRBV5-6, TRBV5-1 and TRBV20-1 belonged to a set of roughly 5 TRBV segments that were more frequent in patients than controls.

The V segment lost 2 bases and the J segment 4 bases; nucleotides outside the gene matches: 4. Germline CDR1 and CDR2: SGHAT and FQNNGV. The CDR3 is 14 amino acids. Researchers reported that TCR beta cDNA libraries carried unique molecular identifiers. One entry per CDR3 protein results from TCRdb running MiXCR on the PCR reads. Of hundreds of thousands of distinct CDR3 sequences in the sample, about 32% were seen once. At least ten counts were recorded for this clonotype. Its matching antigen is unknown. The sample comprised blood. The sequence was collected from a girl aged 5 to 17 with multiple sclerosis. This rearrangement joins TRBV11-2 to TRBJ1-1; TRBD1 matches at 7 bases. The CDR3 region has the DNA TGTGCCAGCAGCTTAACAGGGGCGGGCACTGAAGCTTTCTTT. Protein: CASSLTGAGTEAFF.